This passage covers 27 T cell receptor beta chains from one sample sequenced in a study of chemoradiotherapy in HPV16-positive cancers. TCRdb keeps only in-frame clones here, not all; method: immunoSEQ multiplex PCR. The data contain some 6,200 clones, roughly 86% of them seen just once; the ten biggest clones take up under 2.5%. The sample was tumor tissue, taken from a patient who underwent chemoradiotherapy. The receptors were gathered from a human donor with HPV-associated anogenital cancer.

CDR3 sequence: CATSREGGGQPQHF. For the CDR3, the DNA is TGTGCCACCAGCAGAGAGGGGGGAGGTCAGCCCCAGCATTTT. The chain is built from TRBV15 and TRBJ1-5, with a possible D match to TRBD1 (5 bases). Per the germline V gene, CDR1 is LNHNV and CDR2 is YYDKDF (reference sequence). V was trimmed by 0 bases and J by 6 bases, leaving 9 bases between them. This CDR3 contains 14 residues.

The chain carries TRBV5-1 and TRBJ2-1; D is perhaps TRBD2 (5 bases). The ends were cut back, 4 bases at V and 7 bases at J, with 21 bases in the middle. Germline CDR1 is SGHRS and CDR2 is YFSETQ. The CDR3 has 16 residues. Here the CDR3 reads CASSANSGGSGNEQFF. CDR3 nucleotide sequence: TGCGCCAGCAGCGCCAATTCGGGTGGGAGTGGGAATGAGCAGTTCTTC. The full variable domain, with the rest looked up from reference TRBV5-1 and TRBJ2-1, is KAGVTQTPRYLIKTRGQQVTLSCSPISGHRSVSWYQQTPGQGLQFLFEYFSETQRNKGNFPGRFSGRQFSNSRSEMNVSTLELGDSALYLCASSANSGGSGNEQFFGPGTRLTVL.

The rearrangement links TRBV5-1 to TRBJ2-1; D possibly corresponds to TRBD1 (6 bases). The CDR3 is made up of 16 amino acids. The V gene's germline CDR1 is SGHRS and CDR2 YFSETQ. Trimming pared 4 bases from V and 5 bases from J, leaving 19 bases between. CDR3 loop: CASSITGTHTNNEQFF. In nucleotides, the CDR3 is TGCGCCAGCAGCATAACCGGGACACACACAAACAATGAGCAGTTCTTC.

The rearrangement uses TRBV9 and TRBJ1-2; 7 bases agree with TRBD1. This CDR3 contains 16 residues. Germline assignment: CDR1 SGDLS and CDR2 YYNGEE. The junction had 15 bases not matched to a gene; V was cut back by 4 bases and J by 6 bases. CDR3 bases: TGTGCCAGCAGCCTCCAAGGGGGCGCAGGCGGCAATGGCTACACCTTC. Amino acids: CASSLQGGAGGNGYTF.

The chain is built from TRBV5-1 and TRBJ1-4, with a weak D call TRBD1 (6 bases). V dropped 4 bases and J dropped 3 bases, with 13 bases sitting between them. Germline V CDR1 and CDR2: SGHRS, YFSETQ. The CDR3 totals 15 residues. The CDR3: CASSTGHPANEKLFF. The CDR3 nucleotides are TGCGCCAGCAGCACGGGACACCCGGCTAATGAAAAACTGTTTTTT.

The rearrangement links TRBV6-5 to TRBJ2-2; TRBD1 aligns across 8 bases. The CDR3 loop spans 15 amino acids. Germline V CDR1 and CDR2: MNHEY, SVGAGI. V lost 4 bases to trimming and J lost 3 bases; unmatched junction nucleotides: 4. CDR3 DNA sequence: TGTGCCAGCAGTTTTCTGGACAGGGACACCGGGGAGCTGTTTTTT. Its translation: CASSFLDRDTGELFF.

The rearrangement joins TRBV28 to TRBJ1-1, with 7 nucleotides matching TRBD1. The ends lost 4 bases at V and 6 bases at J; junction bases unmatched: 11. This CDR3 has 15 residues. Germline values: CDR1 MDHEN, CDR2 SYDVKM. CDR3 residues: CASSSADRLSAEAFF. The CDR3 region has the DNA TGTGCCAGCAGTTCTGCGGACAGGTTGAGCGCTGAAGCTTTCTTT.

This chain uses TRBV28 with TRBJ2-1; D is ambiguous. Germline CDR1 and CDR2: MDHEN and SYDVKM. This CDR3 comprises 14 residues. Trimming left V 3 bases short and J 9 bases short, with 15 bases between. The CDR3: CASSFQRLKSEQFF. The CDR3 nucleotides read TGTGCCAGCAGTTTCCAGCGACTCAAAAGTGAGCAGTTCTTC.

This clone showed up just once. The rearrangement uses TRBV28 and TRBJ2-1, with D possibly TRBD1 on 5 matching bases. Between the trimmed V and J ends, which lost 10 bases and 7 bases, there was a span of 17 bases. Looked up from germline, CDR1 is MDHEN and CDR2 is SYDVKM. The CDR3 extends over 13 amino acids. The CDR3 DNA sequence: TGTGCCACCCATGGGCAGGGCGTAAATGAGCAGTTCTTC. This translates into CATHGQGVNEQFF. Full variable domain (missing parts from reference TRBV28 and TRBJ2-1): DVKVTQSSRYLVKRTGEKVFLECVQDMDHENMFWYRQDPGLGLRLIYFSYDVKMKEKGDIPEGYSVSREKKERFSLILESASTNQTSMYLCATHGQGVNEQFFGPGTRLTVL.

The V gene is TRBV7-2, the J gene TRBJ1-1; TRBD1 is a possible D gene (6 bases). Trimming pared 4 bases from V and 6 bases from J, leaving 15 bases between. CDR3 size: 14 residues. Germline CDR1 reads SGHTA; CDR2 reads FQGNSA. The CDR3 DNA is TGTGCCAGCAGCTCACAGGGAGGTAGTGCTGAAGCTTTCTTT. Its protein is CASSSQGGSAEAFF.

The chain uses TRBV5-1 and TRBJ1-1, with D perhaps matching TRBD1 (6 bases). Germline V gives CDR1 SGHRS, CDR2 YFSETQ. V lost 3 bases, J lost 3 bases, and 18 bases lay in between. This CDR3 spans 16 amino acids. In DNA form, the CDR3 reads TGCGCCAGCAGCTCAAGAGGGGACACTTGGTACACTGAAGCTTTCTTT. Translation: CASSSRGDTWYTEAFF.

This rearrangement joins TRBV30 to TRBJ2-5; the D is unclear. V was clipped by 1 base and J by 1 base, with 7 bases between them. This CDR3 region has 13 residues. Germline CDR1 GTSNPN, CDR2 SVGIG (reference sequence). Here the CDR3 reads CAWSGGPQETQYF. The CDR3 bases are TGTGCCTGGAGTGGCGGCCCCCAAGAGACCCAGTACTTC.

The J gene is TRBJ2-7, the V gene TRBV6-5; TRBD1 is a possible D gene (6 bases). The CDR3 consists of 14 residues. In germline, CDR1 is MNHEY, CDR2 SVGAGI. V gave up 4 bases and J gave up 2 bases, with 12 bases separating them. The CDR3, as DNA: TGTGCCAGCAGTTTCGGGACAAGCCCCTACGAGCAGTACTTC. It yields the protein CASSFGTSPYEQYF.

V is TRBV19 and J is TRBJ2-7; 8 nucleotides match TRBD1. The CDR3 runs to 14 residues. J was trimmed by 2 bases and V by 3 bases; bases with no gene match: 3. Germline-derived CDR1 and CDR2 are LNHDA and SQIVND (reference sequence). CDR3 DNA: TGTGCCAGTAGTATGGGGACAGGTCCCTACGAGCAGTACTTC. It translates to CASSMGTGPYEQYF.

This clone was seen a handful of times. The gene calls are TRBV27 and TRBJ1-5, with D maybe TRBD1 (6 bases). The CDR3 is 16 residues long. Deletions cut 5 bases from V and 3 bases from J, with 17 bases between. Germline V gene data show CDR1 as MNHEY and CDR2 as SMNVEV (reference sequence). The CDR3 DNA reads TGTGCCAGCAGTCTCGGGACACCGAGGGACAATCAGCCCCAGCATTTT. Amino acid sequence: CASSLGTPRDNQPQHF.

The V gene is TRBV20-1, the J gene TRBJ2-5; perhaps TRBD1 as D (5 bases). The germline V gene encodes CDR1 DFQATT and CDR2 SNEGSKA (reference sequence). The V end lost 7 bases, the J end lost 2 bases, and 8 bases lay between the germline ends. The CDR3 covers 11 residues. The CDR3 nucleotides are TGCAGTGTTCAGGGACAAGAGACCCAGTACTTC. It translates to CSVQGQETQYF.

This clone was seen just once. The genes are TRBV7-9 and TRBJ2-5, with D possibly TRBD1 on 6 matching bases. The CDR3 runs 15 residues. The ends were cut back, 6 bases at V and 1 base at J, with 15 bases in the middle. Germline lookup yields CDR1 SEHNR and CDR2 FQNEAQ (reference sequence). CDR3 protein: CASSLGGASQETQYF. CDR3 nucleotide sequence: TGTGCCAGCAGTCTAGGGGGTGCCTCCCAAGAGACCCAGTACTTC.

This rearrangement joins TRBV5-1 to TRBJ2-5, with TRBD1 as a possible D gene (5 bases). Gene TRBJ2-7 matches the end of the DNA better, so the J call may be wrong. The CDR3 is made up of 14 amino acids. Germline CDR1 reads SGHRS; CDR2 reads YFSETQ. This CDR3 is CASSLEPGLSEQYF. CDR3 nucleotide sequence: TGCGCCAGCAGCTTGGAGCCAGGGTTGTCCGAGCAGTACTTC.

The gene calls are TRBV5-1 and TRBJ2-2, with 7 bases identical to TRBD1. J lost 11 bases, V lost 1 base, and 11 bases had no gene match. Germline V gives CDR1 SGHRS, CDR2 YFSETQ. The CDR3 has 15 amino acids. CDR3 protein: CASSLRQGQVGELFF. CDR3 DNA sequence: TGCGCCAGCAGCTTGAGACAGGGTCAGGTCGGAGAGCTGTTTTTT.

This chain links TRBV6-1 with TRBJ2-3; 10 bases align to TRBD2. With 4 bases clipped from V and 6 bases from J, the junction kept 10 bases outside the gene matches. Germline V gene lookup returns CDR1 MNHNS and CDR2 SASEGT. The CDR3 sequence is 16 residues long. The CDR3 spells CASSVSSGSALDTQYF. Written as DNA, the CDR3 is TGTGCCAGCAGTGTCTCTAGCGGGAGTGCCTTGGATACGCAGTATTTT.

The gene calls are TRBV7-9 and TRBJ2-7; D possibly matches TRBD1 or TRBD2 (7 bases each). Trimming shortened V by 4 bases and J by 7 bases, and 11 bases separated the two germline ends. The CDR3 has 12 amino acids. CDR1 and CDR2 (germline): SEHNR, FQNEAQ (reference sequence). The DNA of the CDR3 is TGTGCCAGCAGCTACCAGGGGGGGGAGCAGTACTTC. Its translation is CASSYQGGEQYF.

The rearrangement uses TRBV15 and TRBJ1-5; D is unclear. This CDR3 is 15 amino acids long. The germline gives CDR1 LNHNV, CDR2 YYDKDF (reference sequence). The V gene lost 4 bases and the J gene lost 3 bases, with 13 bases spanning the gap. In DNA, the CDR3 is TGTGCCACCAGCATGGCCTCAGGCTCCAATCAGCCCCAGCATTTT. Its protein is CATSMASGSNQPQHF.

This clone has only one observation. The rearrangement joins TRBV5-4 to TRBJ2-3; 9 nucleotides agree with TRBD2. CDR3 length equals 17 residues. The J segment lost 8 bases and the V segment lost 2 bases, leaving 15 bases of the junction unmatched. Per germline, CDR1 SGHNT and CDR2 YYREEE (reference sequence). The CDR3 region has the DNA TGTGCCAGCAGCTTAAACTTTGGGCTAGCGGGATCTGGTACGCAGTATTTT. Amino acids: CASSLNFGLAGSGTQYF.

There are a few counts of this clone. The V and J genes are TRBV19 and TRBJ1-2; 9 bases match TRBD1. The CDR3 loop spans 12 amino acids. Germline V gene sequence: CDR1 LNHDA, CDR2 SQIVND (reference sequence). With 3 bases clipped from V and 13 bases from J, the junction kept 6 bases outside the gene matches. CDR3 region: CASSIGGTGLTF. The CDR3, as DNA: TGTGCCAGTAGTATCGGCGGGACAGGGCTCACCTTC.

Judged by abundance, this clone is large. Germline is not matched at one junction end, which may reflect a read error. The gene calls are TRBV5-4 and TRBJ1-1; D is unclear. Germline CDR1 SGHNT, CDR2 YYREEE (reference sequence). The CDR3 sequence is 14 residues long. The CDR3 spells CASSLIEGNAEAFF. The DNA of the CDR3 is TGTGCCAGCAGCTTGATTGAAGGGAACGCTGAAGCTTTCTTT. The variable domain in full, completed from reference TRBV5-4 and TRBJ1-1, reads ETGVTQSPTHLIKTRGQQVTLRCSSQSGHNTVSWYQQALGQGPQFIFQYYREEENGRGNFPPRFSGLQFPNYSSELNVNALELDDSALYLCASSLIEGNAEAFFGQGTRLTVV.

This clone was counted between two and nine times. The CDR3 DNA reads as TGTGCCAGCAGCCATACCGCTCCCTCCTACGAGCAGTACTTC. Protein sequence: CASSHTAPSYEQYF. The genes are TRBV11-1 and TRBJ2-7; no clear D. The CDR3 totals 14 residues. Trimming took 5 bases from V and 0 from J, leaving 11 bases between them. Germline V gene lookup returns CDR1 SGHAT and CDR2 FQDESV (reference sequence).

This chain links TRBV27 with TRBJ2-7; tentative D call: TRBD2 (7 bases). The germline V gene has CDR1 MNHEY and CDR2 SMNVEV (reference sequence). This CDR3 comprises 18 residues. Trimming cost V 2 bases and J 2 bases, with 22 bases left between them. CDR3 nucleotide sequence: TGTGCCAGCAGTTTAAGGGGGACCTTAAGCGGGACCCCCTACGAGCAGTACTTC. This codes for CASSLRGTLSGTPYEQYF.